The rows below give T cell receptor beta chains drawn from one sample of a study of cytomegalovirus exposure and HLA in healthy donors. Method: immunoSEQ multiplex PCR; TCRdb's copy keeps in-frame clones and lacks some. The data hold roughly 100,000 clones, with around four fifths observed a single time. Sequencing was done on a sample of PBMCs. These receptors were obtained from a man aged 35-49 years in good health and CMV-seronegative. Each CDR3 is given with its conserved first and last residue. A D gene is named only where the DNA matches it firmly. The size field is filled for only some rows; it gives once, few, many or a size class.

V gene	D gene	J gene	clone size	CDR3 DNA	CDR3 protein
TRBV29-1	TRBD2	TRBJ2-3	NA	TGCAGCGTTGAGGGAGATTGGACTAGCGGGGTTGATACGCAGTATTTT	CSVEGDWTSGVDTQYF
TRBV6-1	TRBD1	TRBJ2-5	NA	TGTGCCAGCAGAACCGGGACAGGGACGACCGAGACCCAGTACTTC	CASRTGTGTTETQYF
TRBV16	NA	TRBJ2-1	NA	TGTGCCAGCAGCCCTGAAGGGGTCGAGCAGTTCTTC	CASSPEGVEQFF
TRBV5-4	NA	TRBJ2-6	once	TGTACCAGCAGCTTGTTCCTGAGCTCTGGGGCCAACGTCCTGACTTTC	CTSSLFLSSGANVLTF
TRBV6-5	NA	TRBJ2-1	few	TGTGCCAGCAGTTACTCAGGGGGGGGCTCCTACAATGAGCAGTTCTTC	CASSYSGGGSYNEQFF
TRBV5-1	NA	TRBJ1-2	NA	TGCGCCAGCAGCTTCGGGGGTTTTGACTACACCTTC	CASSFGGFDYTF
TRBV19	NA	TRBJ1-2	NA	TGTGCCACAAGGGTCGGGGAGCGCTACACCTTC	CATRVGERYTF
TRBV2	TRBD1	TRBJ2-7	NA	TGTGCCAGCAGAGCGACAGGGGGCATTTCCTACGAGCAGTACTTC	CASRATGGISYEQYF
TRBV18	TRBD2	TRBJ2-5	NA	TGTGCCAGCTCACCATCCGGGACATCCGGACTAGCGGGGGGGCCGAGGGAGACCCAGTACTTC	CASSPSGTSGLAGGPRETQYF
TRBV6-6	NA	TRBJ2-5	NA	TGTGCCAGCAGTTACCTGTTCCAAGAGACCCAGTACTTC	CASSYLFQETQYF
TRBV2	NA	TRBJ2-5	NA	TGTGCCAGCAGTGTTTGGGTGAGGCAAGAGACCCAGTACTTC	CASSVWVRQETQYF
TRBV6-5	NA	TRBJ2-2	once	TGTGCCAGCAGTTACTCGAAACATATCACCGGGGAGCTGTTTTTT	CASSYSKHITGELFF
TRBV5-4	TRBD1	TRBJ1-5	NA	TGTGCCAGCAGCCCCGGGACAGGTAGCAATCAGCCCCAGCATTTT	CASSPGTGSNQPQHF
TRBV6-5	TRBD1	TRBJ1-1	few	TGTGCCAGCAGTTACTCCCCACAGGGGCGAAACACTGAAGCTTTCTTT	CASSYSPQGRNTEAFF
TRBV9	TRBD2	TRBJ2-3	NA	TGTGCCAGCAGCGGGACTAGCGGGGGGGCAGATACGCAGTATTTT	CASSGTSGGADTQYF
TRBV7-3	TRBD1	TRBJ2-5	NA	TGTGCCAGCAGCTTAAGCGGGACAGGGGGTCAAGAGACCCAGTACTTC	CASSLSGTGGQETQYF
TRBV7-9	NA	TRBJ2-7	NA	TGTTCCAGCAGGATTTCGGCCTACGAGCAGTACTTC	CSSRISAYEQYF
TRBV7-9	NA	TRBJ1-2	NA	TGTTCCAGCAGCTTAGCCAGGCAGTCCAATGGCTACACCTTC	CSSSLARQSNGYTF
TRBV4-2	TRBD1	TRBJ2-5	few	TGTGCCAGCAGCCAAGAGCAGGGGGCCGGAGAGACCCAGTACTTC	CASSQEQGAGETQYF
TRBV16	NA	TRBJ1-1	NA	TGTGCCAGCAGCCTGGGGCAGAACACTGAAGCTTTCTTT	CASSLGQNTEAFF
TRBV27	TRBD1	TRBJ1-2	NA	TGTGCCAGCAGTTTAAAGGGACAGGGGGCTAACTATGGCTACACCTTC	CASSLKGQGANYGYTF
TRBV7-2	NA	TRBJ2-1	NA	TGTGCCAGCAGCTTGAGAGGAGACAATGAGCAGTTCTTC	CASSLRGDNEQFF
TRBV2	NA	TRBJ2-5	NA	TGTGCCAGCATAGGACAGAAAGAGACCCAGTACTTC	CASIGQKETQYF
TRBV7-2	TRBD1	TRBJ2-7	NA	TGTGCCAGCTCAGCTACGACAGGGGCCACCTACGAGCAGTACTTC	CASSATTGATYEQYF
TRBV6-5	TRBD2	TRBJ2-2	NA	TGTGCCAGCAGCTACGGGGGGGCGGACACCGGGGAGCTGTTTTTT	CASSYGGADTGELFF
TRBV7-2	TRBD2	TRBJ2-1	few	TGTGCCAGCAGCCAGAGCGGGGGGTTTTACAATGAGCAGTTCTTC	CASSQSGGFYNEQFF
TRBV2	NA	TRBJ2-7	NA	TGTGCCAGCCGCGGCGAATCCTACGAGCAGTACTTC	CASRGESYEQYF
TRBV18	TRBD1	TRBJ1-1	NA	TGTGCCAGCTCACCACAGGAGGGGGCGAGCACTGAAGCTTTCTTT	CASSPQEGASTEAFF
TRBV5-4	TRBD2	TRBJ2-1	NA	TGTGCCAGCAGCTTGGGGGGTAGCGGGGGGGCCCCCTACAATGAGCAGTTCTTC	CASSLGGSGGAPYNEQFF
TRBV28	TRBD1	TRBJ2-2	NA	TGTGCCAGCAGTTCAGAAGGACAGGGGGGGACCGGGGAGCTGTTTTTT	CASSSEGQGGTGELFF
TRBV30	TRBD2	TRBJ2-3	NA	TGTGCCTGGATCGGGGGGTACTTCACAGATACGCAGTATTTT	CAWIGGYFTDTQYF
TRBV6-5	NA	TRBJ1-2	NA	TGTGCCAGCCACTTAAGATCAGGGCAGAGTGCTGGCTACACCTTC	CASHLRSGQSAGYTF
TRBV25-1	NA	TRBJ1-3	NA	TGTGCCAGCAGTGAGAACGGGTATGGAAACACCATATATTTT	CASSENGYGNTIYF
TRBV5-4	NA	TRBJ1-1	once	TGTGCCAGCAGCTTGATAGGGGTAGCTGAAGCTTTCTTT	CASSLIGVAEAFF
TRBV5-4	TRBD1	TRBJ1-4	NA	TGTGCCAGCAGCGTGCCCGGGACAGGGAGGGAAAAACTGTTTTTT	CASSVPGTGREKLFF
TRBV6-1	NA	TRBJ1-1	NA	TGTGCCAGCAGGCCGGGAGACAGTTCTTTTGAAGCTTTCTTT	CASRPGDSSFEAFF
TRBV9	NA	TRBJ2-1	NA	TGTGCCAGCAGCGTGGAGACAGACTACAATGAGCAGTTCTTC	CASSVETDYNEQFF
TRBV25-1	TRBD1	TRBJ2-1	NA	TGTGCCAGCAGGACGACAGGGACTGAGCAGTTCTTC	CASRTTGTEQFF
TRBV27	NA	TRBJ1-2	NA	TGTGCCAGCAGTTTAGGGGGCTGGGATGGCTACACCTTC	CASSLGGWDGYTF
TRBV5-1	TRBD2	TRBJ2-1	NA	TGCGCCAGCAGCTCCTTAGCGGGGGGGCTTCAGGGTGAGCAGTTCTTC	CASSSLAGGLQGEQFF
TRBV28	NA	TRBJ2-2	NA	TGTGCCAGCATCTCCCAGGGCGGGGAGCTGTTTTTT	CASISQGGELFF
TRBV7-2	NA	TRBJ2-1	NA	TGTGCCAGCGGACATTCCCTCTCTACGATCAATGAGCAGTTCTTC	CASGHSLSTINEQFF
TRBV7-9	NA	TRBJ1-1	NA	TGTGCCAGCAGCTTGGGGGGAGGAGCAAAAGCTTTCTTT	CASSLGGGAKAFF